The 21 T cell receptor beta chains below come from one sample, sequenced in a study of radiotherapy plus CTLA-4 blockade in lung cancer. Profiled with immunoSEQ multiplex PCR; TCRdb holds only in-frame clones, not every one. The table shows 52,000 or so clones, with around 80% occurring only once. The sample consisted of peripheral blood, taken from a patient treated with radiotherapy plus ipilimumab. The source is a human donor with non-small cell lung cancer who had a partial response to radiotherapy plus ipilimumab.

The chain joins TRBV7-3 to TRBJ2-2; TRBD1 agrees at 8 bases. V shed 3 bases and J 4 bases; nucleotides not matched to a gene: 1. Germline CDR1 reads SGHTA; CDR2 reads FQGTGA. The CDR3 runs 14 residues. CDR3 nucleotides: TGTGCCAGCAGCTTTACAGGGGGCACCGGGGAGCTGTTTTTT. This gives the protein CASSFTGGTGELFF.

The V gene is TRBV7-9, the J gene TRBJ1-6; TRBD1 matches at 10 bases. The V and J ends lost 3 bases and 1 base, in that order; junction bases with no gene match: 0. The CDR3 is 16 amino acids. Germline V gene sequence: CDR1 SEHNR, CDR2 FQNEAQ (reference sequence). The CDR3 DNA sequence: TGTGCCAGCAGCTTGGGACAGGGGTCCTATAATTCACCCCTCCACTTT. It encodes CASSLGQGSYNSPLHF.

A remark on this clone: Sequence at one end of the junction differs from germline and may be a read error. CDR3: CAGSLTGGEETQYF. DNA of the CDR3: TGTGCCGGCAGCTTAACAGGGGGCGAGGAGACCCAGTACTTC. The chain employs TRBV7-3 and TRBJ2-5, with TRBD1 matching over 9 bases. Germline-derived CDR1 and CDR2 are SGHTA and FQGTGA. The CDR3 is 14 residues long.

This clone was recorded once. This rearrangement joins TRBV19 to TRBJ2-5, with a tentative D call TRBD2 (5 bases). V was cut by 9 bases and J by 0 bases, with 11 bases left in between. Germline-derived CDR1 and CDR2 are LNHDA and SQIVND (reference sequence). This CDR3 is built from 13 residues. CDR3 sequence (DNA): TGTGCCAGCGCGAGAGGGTACCAAGAGACCCAGTACTTC. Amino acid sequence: CASARGYQETQYF.

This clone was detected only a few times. In nucleotides, the CDR3 is TGTGCCAGCAGTTACGAGGAGGGGTCATACGAGCAGTACTTC. Protein sequence: CASSYEEGSYEQYF. The chain is built from TRBV6-5 and TRBJ2-7, with a weak D call TRBD2 (6 bases). There are 14 residues in the CDR3. Trimming removed 2 bases from V and 4 bases from J, with 12 bases in between. Germline V CDR1 and CDR2: MNHEY, SVGAGI.

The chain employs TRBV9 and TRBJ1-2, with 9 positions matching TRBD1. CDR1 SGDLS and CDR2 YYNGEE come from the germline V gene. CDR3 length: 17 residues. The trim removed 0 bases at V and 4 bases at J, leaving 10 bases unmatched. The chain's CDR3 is CASSVGTGTGSGYGYTF. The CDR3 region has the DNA TGTGCCAGCAGCGTAGGGACCGGGACAGGGTCAGGCTATGGCTACACCTTC. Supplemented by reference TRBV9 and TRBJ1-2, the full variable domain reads DSGVTQTPKHLITATGQRVTLRCSPRSGDLSVYWYQQSLDQGLQFLIQYYNGEERAKGNILERFSAQQFPDLHSELNLSSLELGDSALYFCASSVGTGTGSGYGYTFGSGTRLTVV.

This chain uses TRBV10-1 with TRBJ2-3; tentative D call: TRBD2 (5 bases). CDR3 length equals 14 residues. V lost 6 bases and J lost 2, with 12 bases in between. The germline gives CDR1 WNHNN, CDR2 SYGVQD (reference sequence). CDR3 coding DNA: TGCGCCAGCAGCCTTAGCGCCCCCACAGATACGCAGTATTTT. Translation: CASSLSAPTDTQYF.

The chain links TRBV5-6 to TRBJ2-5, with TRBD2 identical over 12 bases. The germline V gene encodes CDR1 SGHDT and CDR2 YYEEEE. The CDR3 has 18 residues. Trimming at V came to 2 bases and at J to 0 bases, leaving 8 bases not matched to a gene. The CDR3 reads CASSFNLAGGYYQETQYF. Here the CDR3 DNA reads TGTGCCAGCAGCTTCAATCTAGCGGGGGGGTATTACCAAGAGACCCAGTACTTC.

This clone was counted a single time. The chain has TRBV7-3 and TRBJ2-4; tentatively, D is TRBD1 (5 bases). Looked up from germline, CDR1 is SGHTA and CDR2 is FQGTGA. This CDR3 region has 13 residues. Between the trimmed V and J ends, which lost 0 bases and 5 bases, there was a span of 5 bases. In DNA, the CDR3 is TGTGCCAGCAGCTTAACAGGGGAAAACATTCAGTACTTC. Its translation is CASSLTGENIQYF. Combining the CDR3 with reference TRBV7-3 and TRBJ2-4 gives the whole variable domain GAGVSQTPSNKVTEKGKYVELRCDPISGHTALYWYRQSLGQGPEFLIYFQGTGAADDSGLPNDRFFAVRPEGSVSTLKIQRTERGDSAVYLCASSLTGENIQYFGAGTRLSVL.

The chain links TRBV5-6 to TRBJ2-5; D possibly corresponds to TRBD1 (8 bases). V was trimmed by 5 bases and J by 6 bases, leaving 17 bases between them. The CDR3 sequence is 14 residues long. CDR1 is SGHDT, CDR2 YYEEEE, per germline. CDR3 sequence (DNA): TGTGCCAGCAGTAAACAGGGGGGGGCGCAGACCCAGTACTTC. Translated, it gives CASSKQGGAQTQYF. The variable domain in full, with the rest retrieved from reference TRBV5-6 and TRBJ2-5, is DAGVTQSPTHLIKTRGQQVTLRCSPKSGHDTVSWYQQALGQGPQFIFQYYEEEERQRGNFPDRFSGHQFPNYSSELNVNALLLGDSALYLCASSKQGGAQTQYFGPGTRLLVL.

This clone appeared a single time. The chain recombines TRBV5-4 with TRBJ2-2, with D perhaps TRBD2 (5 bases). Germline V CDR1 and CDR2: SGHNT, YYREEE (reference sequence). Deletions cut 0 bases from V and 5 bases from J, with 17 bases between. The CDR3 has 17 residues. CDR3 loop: CASSLGRVAPGTGELFF. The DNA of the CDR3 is TGTGCCAGCAGCTTGGGCCGTGTGGCCCCGGGGACCGGGGAGCTGTTTTTT.

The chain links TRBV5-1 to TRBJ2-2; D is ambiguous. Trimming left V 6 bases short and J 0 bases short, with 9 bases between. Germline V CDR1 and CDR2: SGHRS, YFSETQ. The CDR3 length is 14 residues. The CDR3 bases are TGCGCCAGCACCGCGTATGCGAACACCGGGGAGCTGTTTTTT. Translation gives CASTAYANTGELFF.

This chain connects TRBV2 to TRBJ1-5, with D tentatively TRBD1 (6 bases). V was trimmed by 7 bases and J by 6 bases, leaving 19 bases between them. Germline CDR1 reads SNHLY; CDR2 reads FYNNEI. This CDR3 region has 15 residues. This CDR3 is CASTISRGESQPQHF. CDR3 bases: TGTGCCAGCACGATCAGCAGGGGTGAAAGTCAGCCCCAGCATTTT.

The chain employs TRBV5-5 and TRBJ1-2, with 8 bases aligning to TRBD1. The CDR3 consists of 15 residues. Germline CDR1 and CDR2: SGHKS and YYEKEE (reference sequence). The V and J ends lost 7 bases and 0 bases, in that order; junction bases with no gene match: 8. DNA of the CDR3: TGTGCCAGCCTATTACCAGGGGGCACTAACTATGGCTACACCTTC. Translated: CASLLPGGTNYGYTF.

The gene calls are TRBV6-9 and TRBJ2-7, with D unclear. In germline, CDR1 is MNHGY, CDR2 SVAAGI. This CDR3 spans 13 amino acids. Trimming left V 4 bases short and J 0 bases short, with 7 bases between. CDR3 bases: TGTGCCAGCAGTTGGGCAGTCTCCTACGAGCAGTACTTC. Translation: CASSWAVSYEQYF.

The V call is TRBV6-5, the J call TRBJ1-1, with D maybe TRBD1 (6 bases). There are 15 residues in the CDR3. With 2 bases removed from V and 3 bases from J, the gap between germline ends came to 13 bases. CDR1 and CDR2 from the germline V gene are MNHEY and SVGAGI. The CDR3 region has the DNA TGTGCCAGCAGTTACGGTGGGGGCTTAGACACTGAAGCTTTCTTT. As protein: CASSYGGGLDTEAFF.

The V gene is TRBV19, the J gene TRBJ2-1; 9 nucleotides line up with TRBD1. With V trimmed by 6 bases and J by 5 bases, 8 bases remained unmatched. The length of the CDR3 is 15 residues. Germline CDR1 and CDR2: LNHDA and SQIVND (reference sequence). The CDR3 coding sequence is TGTGCCAGTAGCAGGACAGGGGAGGAAGACAATGAGCAGTTCTTC. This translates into CASSRTGEEDNEQFF. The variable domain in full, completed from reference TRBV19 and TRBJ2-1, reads DGGITQSPKYLFRKEGQNVTLSCEQNLNHDAMYWYRQDPGQGLRLIYYSQIVNDFQKGDIAEGYSVSREKKESFPLTVTSAQKNPTAFYLCASSRTGEEDNEQFFGPGTRLTVL.

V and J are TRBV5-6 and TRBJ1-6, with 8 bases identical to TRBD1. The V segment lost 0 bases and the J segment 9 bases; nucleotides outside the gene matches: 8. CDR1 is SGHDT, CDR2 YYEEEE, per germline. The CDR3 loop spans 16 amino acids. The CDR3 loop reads CASSLGPGQGTSPLHF. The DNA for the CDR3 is TGTGCCAGCAGCTTGGGGCCCGGACAGGGAACTTCACCCCTCCACTTT. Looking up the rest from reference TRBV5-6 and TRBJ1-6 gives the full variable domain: DAGVTQSPTHLIKTRGQQVTLRCSPKSGHDTVSWYQQALGQGPQFIFQYYEEEERQRGNFPDRFSGHQFPNYSSELNVNALLLGDSALYLCASSLGPGQGTSPLHFGNGTRLTVT.

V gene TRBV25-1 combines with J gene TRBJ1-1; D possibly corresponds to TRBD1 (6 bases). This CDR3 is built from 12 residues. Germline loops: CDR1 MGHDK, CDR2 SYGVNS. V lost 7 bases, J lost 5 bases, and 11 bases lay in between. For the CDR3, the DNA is TGTGCCAGCAAAGCAGGGGAGACTGAAGCTTTCTTT. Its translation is CASKAGETEAFF.

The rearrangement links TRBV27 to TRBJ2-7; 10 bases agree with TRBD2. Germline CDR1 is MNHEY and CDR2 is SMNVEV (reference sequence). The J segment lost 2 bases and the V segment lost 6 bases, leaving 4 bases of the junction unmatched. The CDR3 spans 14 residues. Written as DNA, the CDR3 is TGTGCCAGCAGGGCTAGCGGGGGACCCTACGAGCAGTACTTC. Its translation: CASRASGGPYEQYF.

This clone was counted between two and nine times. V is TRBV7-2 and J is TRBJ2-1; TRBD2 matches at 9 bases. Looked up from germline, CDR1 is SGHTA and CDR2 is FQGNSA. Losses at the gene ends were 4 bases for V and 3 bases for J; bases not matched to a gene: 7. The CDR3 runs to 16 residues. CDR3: CASSSRGSGGYNEQFF. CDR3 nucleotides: TGTGCCAGCAGCTCGCGAGGTAGCGGGGGCTACAATGAGCAGTTCTTC.